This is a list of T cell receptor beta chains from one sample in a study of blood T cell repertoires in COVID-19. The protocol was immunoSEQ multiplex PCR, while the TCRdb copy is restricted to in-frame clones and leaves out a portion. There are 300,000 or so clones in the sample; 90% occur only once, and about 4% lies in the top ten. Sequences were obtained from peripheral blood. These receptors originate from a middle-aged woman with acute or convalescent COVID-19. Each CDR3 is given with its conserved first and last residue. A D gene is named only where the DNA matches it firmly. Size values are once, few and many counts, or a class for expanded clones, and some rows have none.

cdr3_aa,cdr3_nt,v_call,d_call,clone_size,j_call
CASSLMGQGNTGELFF,TGTGCCAGCAGCTTAATGGGACAGGGGAACACCGGGGAGCTGTTTTTT,TRBV7-3,TRBD1,NA,TRBJ2-2
CASSKRQGQGIDSPLHF,TGTGCCAGCAGCAAGAGACAGGGACAGGGTATTGATTCACCCCTCCACTTT,TRBV21-1,NA,once,TRBJ1-6
CASSIGGTGGYGYTF,TGTGCCAGTAGTATAGGGGGGACAGGGGGATACGGCTACACCTTC,TRBV19,TRBD1,NA,TRBJ1-2
CASSEQGSYGYTF,TGTGCCAGCAGCGAACAGGGGAGCTATGGCTACACCTTC,TRBV2,TRBD1,NA,TRBJ1-2
CASSRTGSPHGYTF,TGTGCCAGCAGCCGAACAGGGTCTCCACATGGCTACACCTTC,TRBV7-9,NA,few,TRBJ1-2
CASSLELGRVGELFF,TGCGCCAGCAGCTTGGAGTTGGGGAGGGTCGGGGAGCTGTTTTTT,TRBV5-1,TRBD2,NA,TRBJ2-2
CASSELGSTSYGYTF,TGTGCCAGCAGTGAGTTGGGCAGTACTTCCTATGGCTACACCTTC,TRBV2,NA,NA,TRBJ1-2
CASSSPGTGVVETQYF,TGTGCCAGCAGCTCACCCGGGACAGGGGTCGTTGAGACCCAGTACTTC,TRBV7-9,TRBD1,few,TRBJ2-5
CAERGGGELFF,TGTGCGGAACGAGGTGGCGGGGAGCTGTTTTTT,TRBV12-3/TRBV12-4,NA,NA,TRBJ2-2
CAIGGTRVEPEAFF,TGTGCCATCGGGGGGACGAGGGTCGAGCCTGAAGCTTTCTTT,TRBV10-3,NA,NA,TRBJ1-1
CASSVITGALSTDTQYF,TGTGCCAGCAGCGTCATTACAGGGGCCTTAAGCACAGATACGCAGTATTTT,TRBV7-6,TRBD1,NA,TRBJ2-3
CASWEFSTDTQYF,TGTGCCAGTTGGGAGTTTAGCACAGATACGCAGTATTTT,TRBV10-3,NA,NA,TRBJ2-3
CATRGGLYSNQPQHF,TGTGCCACGAGGGGGGGCCTTTATAGCAATCAGCCCCAGCATTTT,TRBV10-3,NA,NA,TRBJ1-5
CASIEEGLAGGDEQFF,TGTGCCAGCATTGAGGAGGGACTAGCGGGGGGGGATGAGCAGTTCTTC,TRBV2,TRBD2,NA,TRBJ2-1
CASSLTGDSTGNTIYF,TGCGCCAGCAGCTTAACAGGGGACAGTACCGGAAACACCATATATTTT,TRBV5-1,TRBD1,NA,TRBJ1-3
CATSVRGEQFF,TGTGCCACCAGTGTTAGGGGGGAGCAGTTCTTC,TRBV24-1,NA,NA,TRBJ2-1
CASSLEPFLADGQYF,TGTGCCAGCAGCTTAGAACCATTCCTAGCGGACGGGCAGTATTTT,TRBV11-2,TRBD2,NA,TRBJ2-3
CASSQEASPSTDTQYF,TGTGCCAGCAGCCAAGAAGCTAGCCCTAGCACAGATACGCAGTATTTT,TRBV4-2,NA,NA,TRBJ2-3
CASSRDIDQPQHF,TGTGCCAGCAGCCGGGACATAGATCAGCCCCAGCATTTT,TRBV27,NA,NA,TRBJ1-5
CASSPWDRAGEKLFF,TGTGCCAGCTCACCATGGGACAGGGCAGGAGAAAAACTGTTTTTT,TRBV18,TRBD1,NA,TRBJ1-4
CATSDGRGGLSTEAFF,TGTGCCACCAGTGATGGCCGCGGGGGGCTCAGCACTGAAGCTTTCTTT,TRBV24-1,NA,NA,TRBJ1-1
CASSPTRGTDTQYF,TGTGCCAGCAGCCCCACAAGGGGGACAGATACGCAGTATTTT,TRBV11-2,NA,NA,TRBJ2-3
CASSRRTGGPGELFF,TGTGCCAGCAGCCGTCGGACGGGGGGACCCGGGGAGCTGTTTTTT,TRBV7-6,TRBD2,NA,TRBJ2-2
CASRLLAVTYNEQFF,TGTGCCAGCAGGCTACTAGCGGTCACCTACAATGAGCAGTTCTTC,TRBV2,TRBD2,once,TRBJ2-1
CASSTQGALTEAFF,TGTGCCAGTAGCACACAGGGGGCGCTCACTGAAGCTTTCTTT,TRBV19,TRBD1,NA,TRBJ1-1
CSAIAANTGELFF,TGCAGCGCAATAGCGGCGAACACCGGGGAGCTGTTTTTT,TRBV29-1,NA,NA,TRBJ2-2
CATSSGDSLGGGYTF,TGTGCCACCAGCAGCGGAGACAGTCTCGGTGGAGGCTACACCTTC,TRBV15,NA,NA,TRBJ1-2
CASRPGQGRRGDGYTF,TGTGCCAGTAGACCGGGACAGGGTAGACGAGGCGATGGCTACACCTTC,TRBV19,TRBD1,NA,TRBJ1-2
CASTINTGAPPGELFF,TGTGCCAGCACCATAAACACAGGGGCCCCGCCGGGGGAGCTGTTTTTT,TRBV9,TRBD1,NA,TRBJ2-2